This T cell receptor (beta chain) was identified in a study of T cells expressing NK-cell markers. Study-level background: The TCR beta repertoires originated in sorted CD3+CD56+NKG2C+, CD3+CD56+NKG2C- and CD3+CD56-NKG2C+ T cells.

For this clonotype: Its antigen is not identified.

General study points: Dominant NKG2C+ clonotypes were found to form about 1.0-7.5% of CD8+ T cells in six donors. There were a handful of donors in whom these clonotypes also led the CD3+CD56-NKG2C+ fraction.

There are 14 residues in the CDR3. Germline CDR1 reads GTSNPN; CDR2 reads SVGIG (reference sequence). TCRdb re-called the 5' RACE reads, yielding one record per CDR3 amino acid sequence without DNA. The sample table sets out about 120,000 distinct CDR3 sequences. The TCR sequence derives from a woman aged 18 to 75 in good health. The chain carries TRBV30 and TRBJ2-5; there is no DNA to check the TCRdb D call of TRBD1. What was sequenced was blood T cells: a sorted CD56 or NKG2C T cell subset, CD4+ or CD8+ T cells, or bulk PBMC T cells (not recorded which). CDR3 sequence: CAWRRDQYQETQYF.